This T cell receptor (beta chain) was documented in a study of early T cells in non-severe SARS-CoV-2 infection (dated by TCRdb to the early 2020s). At the level of the whole study: TCR sequencing used bulk RNA from unsorted whole blood, so alpha and beta chains could not be paired.

The library came from 5' RACE. Sequencing was carried out with a NextSeq 500. The TCR library protocol attached unique molecular identifiers to individual cDNA molecules to correct for sequencing error and PCR bias. Sequencing covered both TCR alpha and beta chains, and within each sample the abundances of alpha and beta sequences were tightly co-correlated. The authors' pipeline ran thus. Decombinator V4 was used to annotate TCR sequences for V gene, J gene and CDR3. TCRs were defined as expanded if a significant change between any two time points was detected under a Poisson model with p below 0.0001. TCR abundances were normalised to the total number of TCRs sequenced in each sample and reported as counts per million. TRAV1-2 paired with TRAJ12, TRAJ20 or TRAJ33 defined MAIT TCRs, while TRAV10 paired with TRAJ18 defined iNKT TCRs. VDJdb, accessed on 1 November 2021, was searched for TCRs annotated for CMV, EBV and SARS-CoV-2, and TCRs annotated for more than one antigen were excluded. TCRdb reprocessing: public reads trimmed at Q25 with fastp, clones called with MiXCR, in-frame beta chains kept. Each CDR3 protein gets just one entry, which takes the most common genes and DNA from the rows behind it. Clone size and V and J calls follow TCRdb, not the original study. The sample records 60,000 or so distinct CDR3 sequences, about 15% of which are singletons. The ten largest clones add up to 9% to 10% of the sample.

Beyond this particular receptor, the publication reports: VDJdb matching was skewed toward anti-spike CD8 responses and likely underestimated virus-specific expansions by missing private and CD4 specificities.

On this clonotype itself: Its target antigen remains unknown. No much larger clonotype is one base removed from it; base qualities were not supplied.

Trimming removed 0 bases from V and 0 bases from J, leaving 11 bases between the germline ends. Measured from the cysteine to the phenylalanine, the CDR3 is 17 residues long. The entry retains the CDR3 DNA only, 51 bases that are in frame from base 1. Sequences MGHRA (CDR1) and YSYEKL (CDR2) are obtained from the germline V gene. Set within a cohort of healthcare workers in London, UK, this nested case-control study involved weekly PCR testing of nasopharyngeal swabs along with blood sampling. Healthcare workers were recruited during the week of the UK lockdown, between 23 and 31 March 2020, and followed weekly for up to 16 weeks.

Recombination joined TRBV4-1 with TRBJ1-4, with the D gene too uncertain to name. The TCR sequence derives from an adult who was a healthcare worker with PCR-confirmed SARS-CoV-2 infection or an uninfected control (not recorded which). Source: whole blood, taken at baseline. The CDR3 here reads CASSQEPVRATNEKLFF. The nucleotides are TGCGCCAGCAGCCAAGAGCCAGTGAGAGCAACTAATGAAAAACTGTTTTTT.